Following are 11 T cell receptor beta chains from one sample sequenced in a study of T-cell memory formation after mild COVID-19. TCRdb called the 5' RACE reads again in MiXCR, with one record for every CDR3 protein. Here the sample spans around 410,000 distinct CDR3 sequences, about 22% being singletons. The specimen sequenced was PBMCs or a T cell subset sorted from them (not recorded which). Receptors were obtained from an adult woman who had mild COVID-19 (a few samples of this study predate the infection). Cell type and time point are not known.

This clonotype was counted only a few times. The V gene is TRBV19, the J gene TRBJ2-7; the D is unclear. Trimming cost V 0 bases and J 1 base, with 10 bases left between them. Germline-derived CDR1 and CDR2 are LNHDA and SQIVND (reference sequence). The length of the CDR3 is 15 residues. The CDR3 DNA reads TGTGCCAGTAGTATAGACCCCGGGCGGTCCTACGAGCAGTACTTC. Encoded protein: CASSIDPGRSYEQYF.

V and J are TRBV3-1 and TRBJ2-2; D uncertain. Germline assignment: CDR1 LGHDT and CDR2 YNNKEL (reference sequence). This CDR3 is 17 amino acids long. The V end lost 2 bases, the J end lost 3 bases, and 16 bases lay between the germline ends. CDR3 sequence: CASSQSRRLADTGELFF. The CDR3, as DNA: TGTGCCAGCAGCCAATCCCGACGCTTGGCAGACACCGGGGAGCTGTTTTTT. Complete variable domain (other parts from reference TRBV3-1 and TRBJ2-2): DTAVSQTPKYLVTQMGNDKSIKCEQNLGHDTMYWYKQDSKKFLKIMFSYNNKELIINETVPNRFSPKSPDKAHLNLHINSLELGDSAVYFCASSQSRRLADTGELFFGEGSRLTVL.

This chain connects TRBV29-1 to TRBJ2-3, with 15 nucleotides matching TRBD2. V lost 5 bases, J lost 5 bases, and 11 bases stayed unmatched. The CDR3 is made up of 17 amino acids. Germline CDR1 SQVTM, CDR2 ANQGSEA. The CDR3 region has the DNA TGCAGCGTTCTCGGCGGACTAGCGGGGGGGCTTGAAGATACGCAGTATTTT. Protein sequence: CSVLGGLAGGLEDTQYF.

This clonotype was counted between two and nine times. This chain connects TRBV29-1 to TRBJ2-7, with D unresolved. Germline assignment: CDR1 SQVTM and CDR2 ANQGSEA. The V end was cut by 0 bases, the J end by 3 bases, with 12 bases between. CDR3 length: 14 residues. CDR3 residues: CSVEDSGYGYEQYF. The CDR3 nucleotides are TGCAGCGTTGAAGATTCCGGGTACGGCTACGAGCAGTACTTC.

The DNA for the CDR3 is TGTGCCAGCAGCTTCAAGCGCCGGGCAGATACGCAGTATTTT. Translation: CASSFKRRADTQYF. This chain links TRBV7-8 with TRBJ2-3; D is unclear. The CDR3 spans 14 residues. The germline V gene encodes CDR1 SGHVS and CDR2 FQNEAQ. V shed 3 bases and J shed 4 bases, with 11 bases lying between them.

This clonotype has more than one count but fewer than ten. V and J are TRBV18 and TRBJ2-7; tentatively, D is TRBD2 (5 bases). The V and J ends lost 2 bases and 3 bases respectively, with 8 bases between them. Germline CDR1 KGHSH, CDR2 LQKENI. CDR3 length: 13 residues. This CDR3 reads CASSPNRDYEQYF. In DNA, the CDR3 is TGTGCCAGCTCACCAAACCGGGACTACGAGCAGTACTTC.

This sequence joins TRBV9 and TRBJ2-5, with D unclear. V was pared by 0 bases and J by 1 base, with 7 bases between. CDR3 length equals 14 residues. Germline V gene lookup returns CDR1 SGDLS and CDR2 YYNGEE. DNA of the CDR3: TGTGCCAGCAGCGTAGAAGGGCTCCAAGAGACCCAGTACTTC. Residues: CASSVEGLQETQYF. The full variable domain, with the rest looked up from reference TRBV9 and TRBJ2-5, is DSGVTQTPKHLITATGQRVTLRCSPRSGDLSVYWYQQSLDQGLQFLIQYYNGEERAKGNILERFSAQQFPDLHSELNLSSLELGDSALYFCASSVEGLQETQYFGPGTRLLVL.

This clonotype showed up just a few times. The chain is built from TRBV7-8 and TRBJ2-2, with D perhaps assigned TRBD1 or TRBD2 (6 bases each). This CDR3 is 15 amino acids long. V was clipped by 7 bases and J by 7 bases, with 19 bases between them. Per the germline V gene, CDR1 is SGHVS and CDR2 is FQNEAQ. The CDR3 nucleotides read TGTGCCAGCAACTACCGGGGGCGCCAGGGCGGGGAGCTGTTTTTT. Amino acid sequence: CASNYRGRQGGELFF.

This rearrangement joins TRBV6-1 to TRBJ2-3; TRBD2 matches 10 bases. V dropped 11 bases and J dropped 6; count of bases not matched to a gene: 8. The CDR3 contains 13 residues. CDR1 is MNHNS, CDR2 SASEGT, per germline. The CDR3: CAAQRGGLDTQYF. In DNA, the CDR3 is TGTGCCGCCCAGCGGGGGGGCTTGGATACGCAGTATTTT.

This clonotype was detected a few times. V and J are TRBV12-3 or TRBV12-4 and TRBJ2-2; D gene unclear. V lost 2 bases and J lost 6, with 10 bases in between. This CDR3 has 14 residues. CDR3 in amino acids: CASSLSPPAGELFF. The CDR3 DNA reads as TGTGCCAGCAGTTTAAGCCCCCCAGCCGGGGAGCTGTTTTTT.

This rearrangement joins TRBV24-1 to TRBJ2-2, with D tentatively TRBD2 (6 bases). Trimming cost V 7 bases and J 2 bases, with 19 bases left between them. The CDR3 is 17 amino acids. The V gene's germline CDR1 is KGHDR and CDR2 SFDVKD. The CDR3 DNA is TGTGCCACCAGCCCAGTCGGGACTCTCGGTAACACCGGGGAGCTGTTTTTT. Translating gives CATSPVGTLGNTGELFF.